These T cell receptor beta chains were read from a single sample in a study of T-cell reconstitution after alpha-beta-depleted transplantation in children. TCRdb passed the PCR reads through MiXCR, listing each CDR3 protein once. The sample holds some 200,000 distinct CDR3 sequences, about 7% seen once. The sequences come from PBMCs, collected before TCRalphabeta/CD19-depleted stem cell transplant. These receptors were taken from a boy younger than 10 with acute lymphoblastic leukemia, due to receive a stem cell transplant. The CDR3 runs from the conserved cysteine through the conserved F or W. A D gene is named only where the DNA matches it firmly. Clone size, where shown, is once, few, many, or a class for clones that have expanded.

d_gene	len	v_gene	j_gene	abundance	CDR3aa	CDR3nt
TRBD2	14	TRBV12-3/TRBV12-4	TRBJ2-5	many	CASSLGTSGQTQYF	TGTGCCAGCAGTTTAGGAACTAGCGGGCAGACCCAGTACTTC
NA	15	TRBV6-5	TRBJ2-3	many	CASSYRPGDTDTQYF	TGTGCCAGCAGTTACAGGCCGGGGGACACAGATACGCAGTATTTT
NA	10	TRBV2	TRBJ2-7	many	CASKGERQYF	TGTGCCAGCAAAGGTGAGAGGCAGTACTTC
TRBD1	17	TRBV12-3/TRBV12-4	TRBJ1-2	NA	CASSFGWAGGENYGYTF	TGTGCCAGCAGTTTCGGCTGGGCAGGGGGGGAAAACTATGGCTACACCTTC
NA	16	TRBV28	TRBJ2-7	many	CASSSAWTPSSYEQYF	TGTGCCAGCAGTTCAGCGTGGACCCCTAGCTCCTACGAGCAGTACTTC
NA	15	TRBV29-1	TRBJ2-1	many	CSAPRFGQSDNEQFF	TGCAGCGCCCCAAGGTTTGGTCAGTCGGACAATGAGCAGTTCTTC
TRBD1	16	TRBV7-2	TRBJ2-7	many	CASSLRVGTGSYEQYF	TGTGCCAGCAGCTTAAGGGTGGGGACAGGGTCCTACGAGCAGTACTTC
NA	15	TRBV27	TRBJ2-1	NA	CASSLRGGPGNEQFF	TGTGCCAGCAGCCTCAGGGGCGGGCCAGGCAATGAGCAGTTCTTC
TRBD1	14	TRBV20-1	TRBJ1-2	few	CSAPPGQSNYGYTF	TGCAGTGCTCCACCGGGACAGTCTAACTATGGCTACACCTTC
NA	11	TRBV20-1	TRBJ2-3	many	CSANEADTQYF	TGCAGTGCTAACGAGGCCGATACGCAGTATTTT
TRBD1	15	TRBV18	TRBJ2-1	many	CASSPPWDSYNEQFF	TGTGCCAGCTCACCTCCGTGGGACAGCTACAATGAGCAGTTCTTC
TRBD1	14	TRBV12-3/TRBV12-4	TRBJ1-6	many	CASSLTGGNSPLHF	TGTGCCAGCAGTTTGACAGGGGGGAATTCACCCCTCCACTTT
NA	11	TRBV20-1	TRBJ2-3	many	CSAAVTDTQYF	TGCAGTGCGGCAGTCACAGATACGCAGTATTTT
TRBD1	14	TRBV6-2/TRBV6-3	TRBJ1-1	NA	CASKGDRANTEAFF	TGTGCCAGCAAAGGTGACAGGGCGAACACTGAAGCTTTCTTT
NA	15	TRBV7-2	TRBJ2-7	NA	CASSFALQSPYEQYF	TGTGCCAGCAGCTTTGCACTACAGAGCCCCTACGAGCAGTACTTC
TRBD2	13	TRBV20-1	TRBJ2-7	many	CSARTAGFYEQYF	TGCAGTGCTAGAACAGCGGGGTTCTACGAGCAGTACTTC
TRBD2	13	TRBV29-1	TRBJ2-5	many	CSVSLAGVETQYF	TGCAGCGTTTCACTAGCGGGGGTGGAGACCCAGTACTTC
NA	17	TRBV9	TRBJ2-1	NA	CASSVNPIDFGRNEQFF	TGTGCCAGCAGCGTAAACCCGATCGATTTTGGCAGGAATGAGCAGTTCTTC
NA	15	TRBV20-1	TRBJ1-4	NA	CSAQPRTATNEKLFF	TGCAGTGCCCAGCCCCGGACCGCAACTAATGAAAAACTGTTTTTT
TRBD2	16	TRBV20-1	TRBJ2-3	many	CSASLLAGEYTDTQYF	TGCAGTGCTAGTCTCCTAGCGGGGGAGTACACAGATACGCAGTATTTT
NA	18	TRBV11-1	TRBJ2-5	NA	CASSLAPPREDLQETQYF	TGTGCCAGCAGCTTAGCGCCCCCAAGAGAGGACCTTCAAGAGACCCAGTACTTC
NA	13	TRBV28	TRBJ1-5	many	CASSPRVVEPQHF	TGTGCCAGCAGTCCCAGGGTCGTGGAGCCCCAGCATTTT
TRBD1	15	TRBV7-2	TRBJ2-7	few	CASSDRDRPSYEQYF	TGTGCCAGCAGCGACAGGGACAGGCCGTCCTACGAGCAGTACTTC
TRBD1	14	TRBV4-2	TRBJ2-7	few	CASSGRDSAYEQYF	TGTGCCAGCAGCGGCCGGGACAGCGCCTACGAGCAGTACTTC
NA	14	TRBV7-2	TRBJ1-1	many	CASSLGRQNTEAFF	TGTGCCAGCAGCTTAGGGAGACAGAACACTGAAGCTTTCTTT
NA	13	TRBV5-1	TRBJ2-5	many	CASSMDSTQTQYF	TGCGCCAGCAGCATGGACAGTACCCAGACCCAGTACTTC
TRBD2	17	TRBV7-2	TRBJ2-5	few	CASSHSMAAGVQETQYF	TGTGCCAGCAGCCACTCTATGGCAGCGGGGGTACAGGAGACCCAGTACTTC
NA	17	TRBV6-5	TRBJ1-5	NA	CASSYSSAAQSNQPQHF	TGTGCCAGCAGTTACTCTTCGGCCGCCCAAAGCAATCAGCCCCAGCATTTT
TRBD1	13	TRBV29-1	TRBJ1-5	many	CSVETGTNQPQHF	TGCAGCGTTGAGACAGGGACGAATCAGCCCCAGCATTTT
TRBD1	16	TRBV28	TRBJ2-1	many	CASSLWTGKAYNEQFF	TGTGCCAGCAGTCTCTGGACAGGAAAAGCTTACAATGAGCAGTTCTTC
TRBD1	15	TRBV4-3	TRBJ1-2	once	CASSPSRGEYYGYTF	TGCGCCAGCAGCCCGAGCAGGGGGGAGTACTATGGCTACACCTTC
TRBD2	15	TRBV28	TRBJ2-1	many	CASSLPSGSRNEQFF	TGTGCCAGCAGTTTGCCTAGCGGGAGTCGGAATGAGCAGTTCTTC
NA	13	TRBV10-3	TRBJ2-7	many	CAIRGGDSYEQYF	TGTGCCATCAGGGGCGGGGACTCCTACGAGCAGTACTTC
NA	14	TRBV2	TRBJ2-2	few	CASSVGWGAGELFF	TGTGCCAGCAGTGTTGGTTGGGGGGCCGGGGAGCTGTTTTTT
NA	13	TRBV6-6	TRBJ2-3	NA	CASSYSNRDTQYF	TGTGCCAGCAGTTACTCGAACAGAGATACGCAGTATTTT
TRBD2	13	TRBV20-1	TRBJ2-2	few	CSARVAGAGELFF	TGCAGTGCTAGAGTAGCGGGGGCCGGGGAGCTGTTTTTT
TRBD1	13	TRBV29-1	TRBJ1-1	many	CSANRGMNTEAFF	TGCAGCGCGAACAGGGGGATGAACACTGAAGCTTTCTTT
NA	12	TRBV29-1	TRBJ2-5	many	CSVKGDWETQYF	TGCAGCGTTAAAGGAGATTGGGAGACCCAGTACTTC
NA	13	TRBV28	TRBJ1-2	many	CASRLRSSYGYTF	TGTGCCAGCAGGTTGCGGAGCTCCTATGGCTACACCTTC
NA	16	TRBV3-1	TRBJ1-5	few	CASSQVPGLRNQPQHF	TGTGCCAGCAGCCAAGTTCCAGGTCTTCGCAATCAGCCCCAGCATTTT
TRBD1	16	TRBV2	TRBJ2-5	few	CANQLRDRGREETQYF	TGTGCCAACCAACTCCGGGACAGGGGTCGAGAGGAGACCCAGTACTTC
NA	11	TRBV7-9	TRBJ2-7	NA	CASSLRDLQYF	TGTGCCAGCAGCTTACGTGACCTGCAGTACTTC
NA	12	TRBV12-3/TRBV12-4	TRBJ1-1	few	CASRSGGPEAFF	TGTGCCAGCAGGAGTGGGGGGCCTGAAGCTTTCTTT
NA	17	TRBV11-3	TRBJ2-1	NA	CASSLRPTASPYNEQFF	TGTGCCAGCAGCCTACGACCAACAGCGAGCCCCTACAATGAGCAGTTCTTC
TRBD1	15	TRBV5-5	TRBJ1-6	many	CASSDPRQGLSPLHF	TGTGCCAGCAGCGATCCTAGACAGGGGCTTTCACCCCTCCACTTT
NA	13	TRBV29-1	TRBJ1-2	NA	CSVEEFVGNGYTF	TGCAGCGTTGAAGAATTCGTGGGGAATGGCTACACCTTC
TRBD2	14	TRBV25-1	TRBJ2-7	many	CASSEELAPYEQYF	TGTGCCAGCAGTGAGGAACTAGCGCCCTACGAGCAGTACTTC
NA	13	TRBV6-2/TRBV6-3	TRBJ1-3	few	CASMTSSGNTIYF	TGTGCCAGCATGACAAGCTCTGGAAACACCATATATTTT
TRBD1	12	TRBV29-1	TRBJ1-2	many	CSVPGGVYGYTF	TGCAGCGTTCCAGGGGGAGTGTATGGCTACACCTTC
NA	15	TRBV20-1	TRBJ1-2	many	CSALPVPGESYGYTF	TGCAGTGCCCTACCTGTCCCGGGGGAAAGCTATGGCTACACCTTC